The count of the clone carrying this T cell receptor beta chain is one. This sample is part of a study of blood T cell repertoires in COVID-19. Study in general: Sources were T cells, B-cell-depleted T cells, or PBMCs; the material itself was cDNA or gDNA.

As processed by the authors: Amplification of reference gene primers was used by the study to estimate nucleated cell counts. Only in-frame clones appear in the TCRdb table, and some are missing; sequencing was by immunoSEQ multiplex PCR. For V, J and clone size, that table is used; D and trimming come from the DNA. The profile shows roughly 500,000 clones, roughly nine tenths of them singletons. The CDR3 loop spans 14 amino acids. The germline CDR1 and CDR2 sequences are LNHDA and SQIVND (reference sequence). V lost 3 bases and J lost 4; bases outside the gene matches: 5. The V and J genes are TRBV19 and TRBJ2-7, with 8 bases fitting TRBD2. The receptor's source is a young man with COVID-19, enrolled during active disease. The specimen sequenced was peripheral blood. CDR3 sequence (DNA): TGTGCCAGTAGTATCGAGCGGGGGAGGTACGAGCAGTACTTC. It codes for CASSIERGRYEQYF.